The rows below give T cell receptor beta chains drawn from one sample of a study of blood T cell repertoires in COVID-19. This table comes from immunoSEQ multiplex PCR, and its TCRdb copy is limited to in-frame clones, with some not included. The sample has around 250,000 clones; 89% are singletons. What was sequenced was peripheral blood. All receptors derive from a woman aged 40 to 50 who had recovered from COVID-19. The CDR3 runs from the conserved cysteine through the conserved F or W. Fields, in order: D gene, J gene, CDR3 length, clone size, V gene, CDR3 protein, CDR3 DNA. The D gene is left open where the match is weak. Only some rows state a clone size, as once, few, many or a class for expanded clones.

D gene: -
J gene: TRBJ2-7
CDR3 length: 19
clone size: -
V gene: TRBV12-2
CDR3 protein: CASRSLLAGSFLISYEQYF
CDR3 DNA: TGTGCAAGTCGCTCCCTCCTAGCGGGAAGCTTTTTAATCTCCTACGAGCAGTACTTC

D gene: -
J gene: TRBJ1-1
CDR3 length: 15
clone size: few
V gene: TRBV7-9
CDR3 protein: CASSLGASRDTEAFF
CDR3 DNA: TGTGCCAGCAGCTTAGGGGCCAGTCGTGACACTGAAGCTTTCTTT

D gene: TRBD1
J gene: TRBJ2-1
CDR3 length: 13
clone size: -
V gene: TRBV30
CDR3 protein: CACGQGSYNEQFF
CDR3 DNA: TGTGCCTGCGGACAGGGTTCCTACAATGAGCAGTTCTTC

D gene: -
J gene: TRBJ2-1
CDR3 length: 17
clone size: few
V gene: TRBV7-9
CDR3 protein: CASSTREQVFLYNEQFF
CDR3 DNA: TGTGCCAGCAGCACCAGAGAACAGGTTTTCCTCTACAATGAGCAGTTCTTC

D gene: TRBD2
J gene: TRBJ2-7
CDR3 length: 14
clone size: -
V gene: TRBV4-1
CDR3 protein: CASSIAGSSYEQYF
CDR3 DNA: TGCGCCAGCAGCATAGCGGGTTCCTCCTACGAGCAGTACTTC

D gene: -
J gene: TRBJ2-4
CDR3 length: 16
clone size: -
V gene: TRBV7-9
CDR3 protein: CASSLGQAGIFDIQYF
CDR3 DNA: TGTGCCAGCAGCTTAGGACAGGCGGGCATCTTTGACATTCAGTACTTC

D gene: TRBD1
J gene: TRBJ2-2
CDR3 length: 14
clone size: -
V gene: TRBV7-3
CDR3 protein: CASSSGQYTGELFF
CDR3 DNA: TGTGCCAGCAGCTCGGGACAGTACACCGGGGAGCTGTTTTTT

D gene: TRBD1
J gene: TRBJ1-5
CDR3 length: 16
clone size: few
V gene: TRBV2
CDR3 protein: CASSDGGTGSNQPQHF
CDR3 DNA: TGTGCCAGCAGTGATGGGGGGACAGGCTCCAATCAGCCCCAGCATTTT

D gene: TRBD2
J gene: TRBJ2-7
CDR3 length: 15
clone size: once
V gene: TRBV5-1
CDR3 protein: CASSPQREGPYEQYF
CDR3 DNA: TGCGCCAGCAGCCCCCAGCGGGAGGGCCCCTACGAGCAGTACTTC

D gene: TRBD1
J gene: TRBJ1-5
CDR3 length: 17
clone size: -
V gene: TRBV6-4
CDR3 protein: CASSSRTGPYSNQPQHF
CDR3 DNA: TGTGCCAGCAGTTCCCGGACAGGCCCCTATAGCAATCAGCCCCAGCATTTT

D gene: -
J gene: TRBJ2-3
CDR3 length: 14
clone size: -
V gene: TRBV2
CDR3 protein: CASSTGTATDTQYF
CDR3 DNA: TGTGCCAGCTCTACCGGGACTGCCACAGATACGCAGTATTTT

D gene: -
J gene: TRBJ1-5
CDR3 length: 17
clone size: -
V gene: TRBV4-2
CDR3 protein: CASSQDQVLSGNQPQHF
CDR3 DNA: TGTGCCAGCAGCCAAGATCAAGTGCTCTCGGGCAATCAGCCCCAGCATTTT

D gene: -
J gene: TRBJ1-5
CDR3 length: 15
clone size: -
V gene: TRBV30
CDR3 protein: CAWSVPRVSNQPQHF
CDR3 DNA: TGTGCCTGGAGTGTACCCAGGGTTAGCAATCAGCCCCAGCATTTT

D gene: -
J gene: TRBJ2-7
CDR3 length: 13
clone size: -
V gene: TRBV3-1/TRBV3-2
CDR3 protein: CASSQEGPGYQYF
CDR3 DNA: TGTGCCAGCAGCCAAGAGGGCCCAGGGTATCAGTACTTC

D gene: -
J gene: TRBJ1-2
CDR3 length: 16
clone size: -
V gene: TRBV19
CDR3 protein: CASTFERSGLTLGYTF
CDR3 DNA: TGTGCCAGTACCTTCGAACGCTCAGGTCTGACCCTTGGCTACACCTTC

D gene: -
J gene: TRBJ2-2
CDR3 length: 16
clone size: -
V gene: TRBV18
CDR3 protein: CASSHVEGAGTGELFF
CDR3 DNA: TGTGCCAGCTCACACGTGGAGGGGGCCGGCACCGGGGAGCTGTTTTTT

D gene: TRBD2
J gene: TRBJ2-7
CDR3 length: 14
clone size: -
V gene: TRBV18
CDR3 protein: CASREAGLSYEQYF
CDR3 DNA: TGTGCCAGCAGAGAAGCGGGGCTAAGCTACGAGCAGTACTTC

D gene: TRBD2
J gene: TRBJ2-1
CDR3 length: 16
clone size: -
V gene: TRBV18
CDR3 protein: CASSGTSGHSYNEQFF
CDR3 DNA: TGTGCCAGCTCAGGGACTAGCGGCCACTCCTACAATGAGCAGTTCTTC